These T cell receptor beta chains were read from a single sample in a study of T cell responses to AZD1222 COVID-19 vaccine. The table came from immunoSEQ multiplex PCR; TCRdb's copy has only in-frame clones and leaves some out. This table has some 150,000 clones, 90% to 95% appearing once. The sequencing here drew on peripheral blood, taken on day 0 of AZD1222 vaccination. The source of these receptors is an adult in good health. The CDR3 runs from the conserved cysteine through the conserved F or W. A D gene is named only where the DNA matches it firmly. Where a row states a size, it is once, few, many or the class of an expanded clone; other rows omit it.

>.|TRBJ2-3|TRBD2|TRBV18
TGTGCCAGCTCACCTAGCGGGGGCCGCACGCAGTATTTT
CASSPSGGRTQYF
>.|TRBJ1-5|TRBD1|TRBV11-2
TGTGCCAGCAGCTCAGGGAGGGGGCTGGGCAATCAGCCCCAGCATTTT
CASSSGRGLGNQPQHF
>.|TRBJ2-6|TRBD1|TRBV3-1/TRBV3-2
TGTGCCACCAATAGACAGGGGGACGGCAACGTCCTGACTTTC
CATNRQGDGNVLTF
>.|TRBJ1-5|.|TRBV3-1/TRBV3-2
TGTGCCAGCAGCTCGGGAGGAAGTGGCAATCAGCCCCAGCATTTT
CASSSGGSGNQPQHF
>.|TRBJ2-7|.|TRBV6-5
TGTGCCAGCAGCTCCCAGTGGGGGAGGTCCTACGAGCAGTACTTC
CASSSQWGRSYEQYF
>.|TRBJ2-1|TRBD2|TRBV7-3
TGTGCCAGCAGTTGGGGACTAGCGGGATTGAATGAGCAGTTCTTC
CASSWGLAGLNEQFF
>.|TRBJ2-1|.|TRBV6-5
TGTGCTAGCAGTAGGACCGGGGCGGGTGAGCAGTTCTTC
CASSRTGAGEQFF
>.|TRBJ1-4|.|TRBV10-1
TGCGCCAGCAGTGTGGGGACGGCGGCAACTAATGAAAAACTGTTTTTT
CASSVGTAATNEKLFF
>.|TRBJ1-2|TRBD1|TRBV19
TGTGCCAGTAGTGCACCGGGACAGGGGGTGGGAGGCTACACCTTC
CASSAPGQGVGGYTF
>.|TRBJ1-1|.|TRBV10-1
TGCGCCAGCAGTGATTCCAGGGGTGAAGCTTTCTTT
CASSDSRGEAFF
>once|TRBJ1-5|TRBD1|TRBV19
TGTGCCAGTAGTATCTCCGGGACAGGGCACAATCAGCCCCAGCATTTT
CASSISGTGHNQPQHF
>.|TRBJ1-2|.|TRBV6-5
TGTGCCAGCACCACTACAGGGACCCATGGCTACACCTTC
CASTTTGTHGYTF
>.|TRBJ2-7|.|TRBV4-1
TGCGCCAGCAGCCAAGTACAGGGACGCTCCTACGAGCAGTACTTC
CASSQVQGRSYEQYF
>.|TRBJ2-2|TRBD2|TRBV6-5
TGTGCCAGCACCGGCGGGGGGACCGGGGAGCTGTTTTTT
CASTGGGTGELFF
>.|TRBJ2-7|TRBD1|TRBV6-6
TGTGCCAGCAGTCAACCCGGACAGGGAGCCTACGAGCAGTACTTC
CASSQPGQGAYEQYF
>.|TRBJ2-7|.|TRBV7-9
TGTGCCAGCAGCTTTCAGGGGACCTACGAGCAGTACTTC
CASSFQGTYEQYF
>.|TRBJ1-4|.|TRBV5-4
TGTGCCAGCAGCCCACCTGAGAGGCCCGGGAAACTGTTTTTT
CASSPPERPGKLFF
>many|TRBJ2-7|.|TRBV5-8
TGTGCCAGCAGCTTGGCCAGCGAGCAGTACTTC
CASSLASEQYF
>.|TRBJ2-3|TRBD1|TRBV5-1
TGCGCCAGCATGGTTACAGGGGTCACAGATACGCAGTATTTT
CASMVTGVTDTQYF
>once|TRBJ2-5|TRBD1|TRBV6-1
TGTGCCAGCAGTGAACAGGGGGCCGGCCAAGAGACCCAGTACTTC
CASSEQGAGQETQYF
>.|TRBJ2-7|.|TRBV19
TGTGCCAGTAGTAGGGGGGCGGTAGCGGTCCTCTCCGAGCAGTACTTC
CASSRGAVAVLSEQYF
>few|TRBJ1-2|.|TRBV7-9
TGTGCCAGCAGCGCTACGTCGGGACGGAGCTATGGCTACACCTTC
CASSATSGRSYGYTF
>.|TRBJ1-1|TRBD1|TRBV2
TGTGCCAGCAGGGACAGGACGGGGCCGAACACTGAAGCTTTCTTT
CASRDRTGPNTEAFF
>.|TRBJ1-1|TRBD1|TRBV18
TGTGCCAGCTCACCAACATTAATCCCAGGGGGCACTGAAGCTTTCTTT
CASSPTLIPGGTEAFF
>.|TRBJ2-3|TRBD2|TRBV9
TGTGCCAGCAGCGTTTATAGCGGGAGGGCCGTAGATACGCAGTATTTT
CASSVYSGRAVDTQYF
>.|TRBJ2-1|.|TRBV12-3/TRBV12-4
TGTGCCAGCAGGGAGACAGATGAGCAGTTCTTC
CASRETDEQFF
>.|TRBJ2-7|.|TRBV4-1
TGCGCCAGCAGCCAAGATCAGGGGCGGAACTACGAGCAGTACTTC
CASSQDQGRNYEQYF
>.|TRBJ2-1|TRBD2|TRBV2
TGTGCCAGCACCGAAGGGGACTACAACAATGAGCAGTTCTTC
CASTEGDYNNEQFF
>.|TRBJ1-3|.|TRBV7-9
TGTGCCAGCAGCTATTCGGTATCTGGAAACACCATATATTTT
CASSYSVSGNTIYF
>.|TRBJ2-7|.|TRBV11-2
TGTGCCAGCAGCGCCAGTAGGCGGTACTACGAGCAGTACTTC
CASSASRRYYEQYF
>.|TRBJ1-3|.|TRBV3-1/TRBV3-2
TGTGCCAGCAGCCTCAACGGGCGCTCTGGAAACACCATATATTTT
CASSLNGRSGNTIYF
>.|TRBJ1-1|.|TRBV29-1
TGCAGCGTTACCTATGGGGGGAACACTGAAGCTTTCTTT
CSVTYGGNTEAFF
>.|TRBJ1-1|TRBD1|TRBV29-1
TGCAGCGTTGAAAAGCCGGGACAGGGGGCTATGAACACTGAAGCTTTCTTT
CSVEKPGQGAMNTEAFF
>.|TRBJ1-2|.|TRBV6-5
TGTGCCAGCAGTTACTCGAAGGGCTGGGTATGGCTACACACCTTC
CASSYSKGWVWLHTF
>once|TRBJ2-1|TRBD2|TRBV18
TGTGCCAGCTCTACCATGAGTCTAGCGGGATCCAGAACCAATGAGCAGTTCTTC
CASSTMSLAGSRTNEQFF
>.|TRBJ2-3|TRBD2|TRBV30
TGTGCCTGGACCCCAAAGGGACTAGCGGGAACAGATACGCAGTATTTT
CAWTPKGLAGTDTQYF
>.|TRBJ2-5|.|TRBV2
TGTGCCAGCAGGTGGACTTTTTTACAAGAGACCCAGTACTTC
CASRWTFLQETQYF
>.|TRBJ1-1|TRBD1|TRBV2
TGTGCCAGCCGGGACAGGCCTGAAGCTTTCTTT
CASRDRPEAFF
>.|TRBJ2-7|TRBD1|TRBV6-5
TGTGCCAGCAGAGACTCCGGGACAGGGGGCTACGAGCAGTACTTC
CASRDSGTGGYEQYF
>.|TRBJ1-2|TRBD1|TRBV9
TGTGCCAGCAGCGTAGAGGGACAGGGGGCTATCTATGGCTACACCTTC
CASSVEGQGAIYGYTF
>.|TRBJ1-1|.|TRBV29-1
TGCAGCTCCCGCGAGGGGGAGACTGAAGCTTTCTTT
CSSREGETEAFF
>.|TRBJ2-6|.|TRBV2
TGTGCCAGCATTTCAGAATCTGGGGCCAACGTCCTGACTTTC
CASISESGANVLTF
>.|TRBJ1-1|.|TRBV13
TGTGCCTCAGCCCACGGGAACACTGAAGCTTTCTTT
CASAHGNTEAFF
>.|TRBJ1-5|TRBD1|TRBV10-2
TGCGCCAGCAGTGAGGTGGTGACAGGGGCGGGAGAGCAGCCCCAGCATTTT
CASSEVVTGAGEQPQHF
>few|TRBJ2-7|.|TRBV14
TGTGCCAGCAGCCAAGGGGATTCCTACGAGCAGTACTTC
CASSQGDSYEQYF
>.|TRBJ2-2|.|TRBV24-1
TGTGCCACCAGTGATAACAGGGCCGGGGAGCTGTTTTTT
CATSDNRAGELFF
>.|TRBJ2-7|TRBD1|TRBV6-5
TGTGCCAGCAGCCCCACCATGGACAGGGGGCGCGAGCAGTACTTC
CASSPTMDRGREQYF
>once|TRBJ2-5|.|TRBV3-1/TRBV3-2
TGTGCCAGCAGCCAAGATTGGGACGGCTTCGCGACCCAGTACTTC
CASSQDWDGFATQYF
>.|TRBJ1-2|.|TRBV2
TGTGCCAGCAATGACGGTTTTCTCTATGGCTACACCTTC
CASNDGFLYGYTF
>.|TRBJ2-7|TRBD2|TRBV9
TGTGCCAGCAGCCCCCTAGCGGGGGGATACGAGCAGTACTTC
CASSPLAGGYEQYF
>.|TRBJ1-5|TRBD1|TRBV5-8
TGTGCCAGCAGCTACCCCGGGACAGGGGGCATAAAGCCCCAGCATTTT
CASSYPGTGGIKPQHF
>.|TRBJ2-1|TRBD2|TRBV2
TGTGCCAGCGGGAGGGGCGGGATCGGCTACAATGAGCAGTTCTTC
CASGRGGIGYNEQFF
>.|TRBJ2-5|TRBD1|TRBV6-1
TGTGCCAGCAGTGAATACAGGGGGCCAAATCAAGAGACCCAGTACTTC
CASSEYRGPNQETQYF